This TCR beta chain was captured in a study of early T cells in non-severe SARS-CoV-2 infection. Study findings and constraints: Anti-spike CD8 responses were favored in VDJdb matching, and private and CD4 specificities were missed.

Attached unique molecular identifiers marked individual cDNA molecules. MiXCR, applied by TCRdb to the 5' RACE reads, yields one record per CDR3 protein. The sample contains around 40,000 distinct CDR3 sequences, roughly 10% of which appear only once. This clonotype was counted at least ten times. Its target is not known. Germline V gene lookup returns CDR1 MNHNS and CDR2 SASEGT. With 2 bases removed from V and 4 bases from J, the gap between germline ends came to 11 bases. The CDR3 length is 14 residues. The sample taken for sequencing was whole blood. The chain combines TRBV6-1 with TRBJ1-2; tentative D call: TRBD1 (6 bases). The clonotype comes from an adult who was a healthcare worker with PCR-confirmed SARS-CoV-2 infection or an uninfected control (not recorded which). CDR3 nucleotides: TGTGCCAGCAGTGAACGGACAGTCCTCTATGGCTACACCTTC. Residues: CASSERTVLYGYTF.